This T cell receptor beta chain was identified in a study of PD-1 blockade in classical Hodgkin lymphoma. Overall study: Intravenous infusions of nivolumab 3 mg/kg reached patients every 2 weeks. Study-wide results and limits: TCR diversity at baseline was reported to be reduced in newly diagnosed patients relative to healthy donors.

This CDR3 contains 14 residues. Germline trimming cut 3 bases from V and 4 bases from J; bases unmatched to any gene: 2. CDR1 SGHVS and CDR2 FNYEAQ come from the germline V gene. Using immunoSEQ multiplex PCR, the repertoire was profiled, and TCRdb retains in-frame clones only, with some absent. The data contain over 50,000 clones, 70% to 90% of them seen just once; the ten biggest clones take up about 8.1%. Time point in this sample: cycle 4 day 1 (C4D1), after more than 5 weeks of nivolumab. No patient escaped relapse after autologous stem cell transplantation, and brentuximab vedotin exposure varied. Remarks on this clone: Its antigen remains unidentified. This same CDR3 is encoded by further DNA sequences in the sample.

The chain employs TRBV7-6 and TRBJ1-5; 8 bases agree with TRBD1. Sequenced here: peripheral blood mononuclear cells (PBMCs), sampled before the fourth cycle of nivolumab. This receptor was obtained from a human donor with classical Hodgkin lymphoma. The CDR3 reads CASSLGQDNQPQHF. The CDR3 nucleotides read TGTGCCAGCAGCTTGGGACAGGATAATCAGCCCCAGCATTTT.